This T cell receptor (beta chain) was profiled in a study of T cells after posttransplantation cyclophosphamide. Germline V gene lookup returns CDR1 SGHAT and CDR2 FQNNGV. The CDR3 length is 13 residues. V trimming: 6 bases; J trimming: 4 bases; junction bases outside the gene matches: 3. On this clone: Its target is unknown.

The method was immunoSEQ multiplex PCR; TCRdb's version includes in-frame clones alone and lacks a portion of them. Here the sample spans fewer than 20,000 clones, about 91% being singletons. Treatment was busulfan-fludarabine conditioning, a marrow graft, and cyclophosphamide on days +3 and +4. Points from the study as a whole: TRB clonality was highly associated with recipient CMV seropositivity and reactivation. Later blood repertoires were often dominated by clones from the donor CD8+ memory compartment.

This sample comprised CD4+ T cells sorted from blood, obtained after allogeneic stem cell transplant with posttransplant cyclophosphamide. The source is a male patient in his sixties who received an allogeneic stem cell transplant from a related donor and was CMV-positive. Some T cells could come from the graft donor. The chain links TRBV11-2 to TRBJ2-3, with TRBD2 matching 8 bases. CDR3 amino acids: CASSRGGPDTQYF. The CDR3, as DNA: TGTGCCAGCAGTCGGGGGGGCCCAGATACGCAGTATTTT.